The present T cell receptor (beta chain) was sequenced within a study of CD8+ T cells in alopecia areata. Study background: Dosing with tofacitinib proceeded for 6 to 18 months, followed by 6 months off drug.

The study's findings and limits: In patients, TCRs were shared less clearly than in mice, and HLA may possibly be involved. Lesional scalp displayed greater clonality than normal scalp, most notably in alopecia totalis/universalis. Sequence data from scalp samples additionally include resident alphabeta T cells of normal skin.

This CDR3 contains 13 residues. Germline CDR1 and CDR2: SNHLY and FYNNEI. V lost 6 bases, J lost 8 bases, and 14 bases lay in between. Comments on this clone: Its antigen remains unidentified.

cDNA reverse transcribed from extracted RNA served as the sequencing template. Using immunoSEQ multiplex PCR, the repertoire was profiled, and TCRdb retains in-frame clones only, with some absent. The sample has 150,000 to 200,000 clones; approximately 70% are singletons. The V gene is TRBV2, the J gene TRBJ1-5, with a weak D call TRBD1 (6 bases). Sequenced here: CD8+ T cells sorted from blood, sampled at week 0. This sequence originates from a human donor with alopecia areata. The CDR3 is CASSSTGNEPQHF. In DNA form, the CDR3 reads TGTGCCAGCAGCTCGACAGGAAATGAGCCCCAGCATTTT. Supplemented by reference TRBV2 and TRBJ1-5, the full variable domain reads EPEVTQTPSHQVTQMGQEVILRCVPISNHLYFYWYRQILGQKVEFLVSFYNNEISEKSEIFDDQFSVERPDGSNFTLKIRSTKLEDSAMYFCASSSTGNEPQHFGDGTRLSIL.